The clone carrying this TCR beta chain is deemed medium-sized by its frequency. No antigen is known for it. The data were taken from a study of CD8 T cells in cerebrospinal fluid in Alzheimer's disease. Study results and caveats: Healthy subjects less often had a clone of at least 3% than Alzheimer's patients. Alzheimer's patients were not enriched for EBV-specific clones, which were not the most expanded.

Profiling of CSF cells used 10X single-cell V(D)J plus 5' expression. Reanalyzing the 10x single-cell sequencing reads, TCRdb keeps one entry per CDR3 protein, without DNA. Recorded for this sample: 1,500 or so distinct CDR3 sequences. This TCR came from a human donor with mild cognitive impairment. Sequencing was carried out using cerebrospinal fluid.

The CDR3 protein is CASSLASGGNEKLFF. The chain joins TRBV7-2 to TRBJ1-4. The CDR3 is 15 amino acids. In germline, CDR1 is SGHTA, CDR2 FQGNSA.